The entry below gives a single T cell receptor (beta chain) sequence along with its context. Its antigen is not known. The CDR3 contains 13 residues. CDR1 is SGHAT, CDR2 FQDESV, per germline (reference sequence). Trimming left V 1 base short and J 5 bases short, with 6 bases between. The data were taken from a study of graft-versus-host responses after intestinal transplantation. Regarding the study as a whole: Patients who carried graft-donor T cell macrochimerism also had high graft-versus-host to host-versus-graft clonal ratios in their allografts.

TCRdb's table, derived via immunoSEQ multiplex PCR, lists solely in-frame clones and lacks some. The table has about 9,800 clones, under 95% seen once. The V and J genes are TRBV11-1 and TRBJ2-1; D unclear. Here the sequenced sample was PBMCs, taken just over 42 days after intestinal transplant. The clonotype was recovered from a human patient who received an intestinal transplant, so some T cells may come from the graft donor. This CDR3 is CASSLVRDNEQFF. CDR3 sequence (DNA): TGTGCCAGCAGCTTAGTGAGAGACAATGAGCAGTTCTTC.